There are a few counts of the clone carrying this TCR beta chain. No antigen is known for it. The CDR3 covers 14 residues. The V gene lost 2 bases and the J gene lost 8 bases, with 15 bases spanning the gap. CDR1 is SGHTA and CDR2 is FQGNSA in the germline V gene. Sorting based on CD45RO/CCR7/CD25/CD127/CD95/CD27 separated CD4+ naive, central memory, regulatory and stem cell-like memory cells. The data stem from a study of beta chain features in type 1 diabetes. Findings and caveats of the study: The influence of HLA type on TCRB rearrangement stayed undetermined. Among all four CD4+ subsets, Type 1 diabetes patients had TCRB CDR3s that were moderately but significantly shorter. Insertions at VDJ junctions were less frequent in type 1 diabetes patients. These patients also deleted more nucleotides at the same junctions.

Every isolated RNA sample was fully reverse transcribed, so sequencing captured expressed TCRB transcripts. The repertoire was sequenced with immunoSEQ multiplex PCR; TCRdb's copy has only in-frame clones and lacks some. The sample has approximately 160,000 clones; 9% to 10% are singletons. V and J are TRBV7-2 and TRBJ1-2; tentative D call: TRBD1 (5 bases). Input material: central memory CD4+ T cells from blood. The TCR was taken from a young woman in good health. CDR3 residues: CASSLSNSGIGYTF. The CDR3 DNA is TGTGCCAGCAGCTTATCTAACTCAGGGATCGGCTACACCTTC.